This T cell receptor beta chain came from a study of cytomegalovirus exposure and HLA in healthy donors. Whole-study findings and limits: A previous analysis found most TCR beta V segments productive roughly 87% or roughly 30% of the time. In a later analysis, an Asian-associated ancestry cluster reportedly showed fewer N-insertions than the approximately 700-donor mean.

The PCR ran on 60 Vbeta and 13 Jbeta primers. The repertoire was sequenced with immunoSEQ multiplex PCR; TCRdb's copy has only in-frame clones and lacks some. The data contain about 180,000 clones, 76% of them singletons. Comments on this clone: Antigen: not known.

The TCR originated in a young man in good health and CMV-seronegative. The sample comprised PBMCs.

The CDR3 loop is CASSEAIGGYTF. The DNA for the CDR3 is TGTGCCAGCAGTGAAGCTATTGGCGGCTACACCTTC. This chain joins TRBV6-1 and TRBJ1-2, with no clear D. Germline CDR1 MNHNS, CDR2 SASEGT. The ends were cut back, 0 bases at V and 8 bases at J, with 7 bases in the middle. This CDR3 has 12 residues.